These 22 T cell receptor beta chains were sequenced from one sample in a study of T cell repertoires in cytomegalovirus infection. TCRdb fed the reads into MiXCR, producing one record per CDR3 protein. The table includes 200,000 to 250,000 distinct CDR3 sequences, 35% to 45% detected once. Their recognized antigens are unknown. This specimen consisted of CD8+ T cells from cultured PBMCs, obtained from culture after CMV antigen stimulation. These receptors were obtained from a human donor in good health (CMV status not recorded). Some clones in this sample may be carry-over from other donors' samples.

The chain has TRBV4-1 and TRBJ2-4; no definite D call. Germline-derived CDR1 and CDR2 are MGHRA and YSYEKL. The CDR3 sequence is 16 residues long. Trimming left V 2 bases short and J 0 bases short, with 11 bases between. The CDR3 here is CASSQPVGLAKNIQYF. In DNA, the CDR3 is TGCGCCAGCAGCCAACCCGTGGGTCTAGCCAAAAACATTCAGTACTTC.

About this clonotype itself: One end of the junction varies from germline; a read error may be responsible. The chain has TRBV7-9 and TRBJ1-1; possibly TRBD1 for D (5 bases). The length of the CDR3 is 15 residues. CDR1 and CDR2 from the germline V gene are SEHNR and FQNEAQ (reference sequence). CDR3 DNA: TGTGCCAGCAGCCCTCACCCGAAGGGGAACCCTGAAGCTTTCTTT. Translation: CASSPHPKGNPEAFF.

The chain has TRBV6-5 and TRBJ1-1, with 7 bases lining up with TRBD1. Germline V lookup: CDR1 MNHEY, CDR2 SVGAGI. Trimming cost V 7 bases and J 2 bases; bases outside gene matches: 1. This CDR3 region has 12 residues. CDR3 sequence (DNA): TGTGCCAGCATAGGGGGCAACACTGAAGCTTTCTTT. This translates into CASIGGNTEAFF.

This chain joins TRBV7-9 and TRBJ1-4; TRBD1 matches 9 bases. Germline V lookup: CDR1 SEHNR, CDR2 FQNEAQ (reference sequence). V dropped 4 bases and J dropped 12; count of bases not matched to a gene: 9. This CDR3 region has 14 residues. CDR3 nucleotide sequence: TGTGCCAGCAGCTCCCGGACAGGGGCAGAAGAACTGTTTTTT. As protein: CASSSRTGAEELFF. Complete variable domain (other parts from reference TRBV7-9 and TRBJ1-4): DTGVSQNPRHKITKRGQNVTFRCDPISEHNRLYWYRQTLGQGPEFLTYFQNEAQLEKSRLLSDRFSAERPKGSFSTLEIQRTEQGDSAMYLCASSSRTGAEELFFGSGTQLSVL.

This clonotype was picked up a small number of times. In nucleotides, the CDR3 is TGTGCCAGCGTAGGTAAGGGGGCTGATAAGAAGAACACTGAAGCTTTCTTT. It encodes CASVGKGADKKNTEAFF. This sequence joins TRBV27 and TRBJ1-1; 7 nucleotides line up with TRBD1. In germline, CDR1 is MNHEY, CDR2 SMNVEV (reference sequence). The CDR3 is 17 residues long. J was trimmed by 1 base and V by 8 bases; bases with no gene match: 16.

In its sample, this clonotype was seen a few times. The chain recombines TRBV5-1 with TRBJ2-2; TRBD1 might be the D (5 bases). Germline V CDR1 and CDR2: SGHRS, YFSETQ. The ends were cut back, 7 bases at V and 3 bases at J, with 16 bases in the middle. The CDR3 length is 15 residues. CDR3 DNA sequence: TGCGCCAGCCTTGCAGGGCGACCATACACCGGGGAGCTGTTTTTT. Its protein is CASLAGRPYTGELFF.

CDR3 sequence (DNA): TGTGCCAGCACCGGAGGCTCTAGCACAGATACGCAGTATTTT. This codes for CASTGGSSTDTQYF. This chain joins TRBV12-3 or TRBV12-4 and TRBJ2-3, with TRBD2 as a possible D gene (5 bases). This CDR3 region has 14 residues. V lost 7 bases to trimming and J lost 0 bases, with 11 bases between them.

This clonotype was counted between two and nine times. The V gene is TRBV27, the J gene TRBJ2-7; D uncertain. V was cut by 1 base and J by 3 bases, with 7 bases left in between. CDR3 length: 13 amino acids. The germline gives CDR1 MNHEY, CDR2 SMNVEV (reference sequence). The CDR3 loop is CASSLWRGYEQYF. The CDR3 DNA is TGTGCCAGCAGTTTATGGCGAGGCTACGAGCAGTACTTC.

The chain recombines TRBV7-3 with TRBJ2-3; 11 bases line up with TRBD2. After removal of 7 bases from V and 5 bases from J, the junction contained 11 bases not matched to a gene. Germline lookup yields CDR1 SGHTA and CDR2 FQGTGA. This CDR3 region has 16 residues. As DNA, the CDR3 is TGTGCCAGCACAAACTCAGAGGGACTAGCGGTAGATACGCAGTATTTT. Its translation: CASTNSEGLAVDTQYF.

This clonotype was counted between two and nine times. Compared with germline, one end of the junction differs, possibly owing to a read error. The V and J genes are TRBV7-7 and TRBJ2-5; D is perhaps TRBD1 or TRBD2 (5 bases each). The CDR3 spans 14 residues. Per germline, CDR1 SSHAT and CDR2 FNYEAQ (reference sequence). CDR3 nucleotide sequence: TGTGCTAGCAGCTTAGCGCAGGGCTCCGGTACCCAGTACTTC. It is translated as CASSLAQGSGTQYF.

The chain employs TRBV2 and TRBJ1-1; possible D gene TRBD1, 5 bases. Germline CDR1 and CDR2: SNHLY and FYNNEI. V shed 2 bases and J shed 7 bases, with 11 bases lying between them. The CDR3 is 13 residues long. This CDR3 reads CASSERAGDEAFF. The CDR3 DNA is TGTGCCAGCAGTGAAAGGGCGGGGGATGAAGCTTTCTTT.

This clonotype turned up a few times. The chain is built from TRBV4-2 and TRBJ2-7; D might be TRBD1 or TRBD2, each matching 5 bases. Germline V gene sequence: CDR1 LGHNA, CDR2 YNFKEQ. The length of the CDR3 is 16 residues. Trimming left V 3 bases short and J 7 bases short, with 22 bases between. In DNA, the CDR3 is TGTGCCAGCAGCCAGAAATTCTCCGGGACCACGGAGGAGCAGTACTTC. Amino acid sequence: CASSQKFSGTTEEQYF.

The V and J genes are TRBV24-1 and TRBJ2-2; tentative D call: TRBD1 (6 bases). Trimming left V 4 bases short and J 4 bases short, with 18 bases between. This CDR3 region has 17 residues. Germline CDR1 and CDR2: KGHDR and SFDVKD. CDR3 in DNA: TGTGCCACCAGTGACTGGGCAGGGACATCAGGCACCGGGGAGCTGTTTTTT. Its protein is CATSDWAGTSGTGELFF.

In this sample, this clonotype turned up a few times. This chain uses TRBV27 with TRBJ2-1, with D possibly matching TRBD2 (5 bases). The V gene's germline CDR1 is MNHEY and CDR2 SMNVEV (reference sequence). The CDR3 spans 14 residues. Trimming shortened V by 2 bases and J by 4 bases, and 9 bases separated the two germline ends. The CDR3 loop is CASSLQRIYNEQFF. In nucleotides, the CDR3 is TGTGCCAGCAGTTTACAGCGGATATACAATGAGCAGTTCTTC.

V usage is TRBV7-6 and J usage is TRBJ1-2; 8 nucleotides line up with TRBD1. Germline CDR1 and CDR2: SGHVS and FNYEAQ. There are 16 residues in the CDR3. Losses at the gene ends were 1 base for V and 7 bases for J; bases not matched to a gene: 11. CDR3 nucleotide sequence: TGTGCCAGCAGCTTAGTGGCAGGGGGCGAGAAAAGTGGCTACACCTTC. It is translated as CASSLVAGGEKSGYTF.

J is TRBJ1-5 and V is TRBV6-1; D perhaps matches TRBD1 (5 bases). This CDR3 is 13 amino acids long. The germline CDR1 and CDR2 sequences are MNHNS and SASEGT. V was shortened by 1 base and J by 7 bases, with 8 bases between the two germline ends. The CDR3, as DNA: TGTGCCAGCAGTGAAGGCGAGGGGCAGCCCCAGCATTTT. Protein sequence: CASSEGEGQPQHF.

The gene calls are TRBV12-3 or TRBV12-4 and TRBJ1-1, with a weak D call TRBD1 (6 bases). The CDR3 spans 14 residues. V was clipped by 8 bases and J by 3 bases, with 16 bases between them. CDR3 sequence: CASVWVGGDTEAFF. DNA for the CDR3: TGTGCCAGCGTCTGGGTAGGGGGAGACACTGAAGCTTTCTTT.

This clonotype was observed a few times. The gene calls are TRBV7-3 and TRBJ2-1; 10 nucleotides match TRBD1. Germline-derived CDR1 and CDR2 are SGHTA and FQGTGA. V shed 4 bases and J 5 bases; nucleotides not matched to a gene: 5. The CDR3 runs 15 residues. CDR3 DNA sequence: TGTGCCAGCAGCTCGCCGGGACAGGGGAACAATGAGCAGTTCTTC. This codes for CASSSPGQGNNEQFF.

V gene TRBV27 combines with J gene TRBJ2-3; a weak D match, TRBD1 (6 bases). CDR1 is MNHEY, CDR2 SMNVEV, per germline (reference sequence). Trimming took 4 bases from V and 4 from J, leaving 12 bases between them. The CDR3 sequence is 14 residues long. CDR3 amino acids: CASSSSNRADTQYF. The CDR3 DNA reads TGTGCCAGCAGTTCAAGCAACAGGGCAGATACGCAGTATTTT.

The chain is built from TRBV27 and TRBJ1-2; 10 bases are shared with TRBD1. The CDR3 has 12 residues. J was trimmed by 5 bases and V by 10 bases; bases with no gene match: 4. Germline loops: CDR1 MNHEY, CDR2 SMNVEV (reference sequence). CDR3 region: CATRTGGYGYTF. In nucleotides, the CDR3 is TGTGCCACCAGGACAGGGGGGTATGGCTACACCTTC.

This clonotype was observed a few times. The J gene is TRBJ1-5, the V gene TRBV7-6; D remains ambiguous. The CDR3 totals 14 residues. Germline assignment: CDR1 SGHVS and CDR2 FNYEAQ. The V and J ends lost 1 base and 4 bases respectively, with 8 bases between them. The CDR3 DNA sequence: TGTGCCAGCAGCTTAGTTTTGGGGAATCAGCCCCAGCATTTT. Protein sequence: CASSLVLGNQPQHF.

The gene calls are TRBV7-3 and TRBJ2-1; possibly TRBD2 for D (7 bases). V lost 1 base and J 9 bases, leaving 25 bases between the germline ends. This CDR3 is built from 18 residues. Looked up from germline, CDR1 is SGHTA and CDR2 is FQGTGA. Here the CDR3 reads CASSLMGGGWGVGIEQFF. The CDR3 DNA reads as TGTGCCAGCAGCTTAATGGGGGGGGGCTGGGGGGTTGGTATTGAGCAGTTCTTC. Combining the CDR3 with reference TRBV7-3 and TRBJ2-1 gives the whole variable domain GAGVSQTPSNKVTEKGKYVELRCDPISGHTALYWYRQSLGQGPEFLIYFQGTGAADDSGLPNDRFFAVRPEGSVSTLKIQRTERGDSAVYLCASSLMGGGWGVGIEQFFGPGTRLTVL.